Listed here is a single T cell receptor (beta chain). Individual cDNA molecules carried attached unique molecular identifiers. TCRdb re-derived calls from the 5' RACE reads in MiXCR, one entry per CDR3 protein. The table includes 69,000 or so distinct CDR3 sequences, about 9% detected once. This sample was included in a study of early T cells in non-severe SARS-CoV-2 infection. Overall study: Bulk RNA taken from unsorted whole blood was sequenced, leaving chains unpaired.

The CDR3 length is 13 residues. With 10 bases removed from V and 0 bases from J, the gap between germline ends came to 13 bases. In germline, CDR1 is MGHDK, CDR2 SYGVNS. The sequence came from an adult who was a healthcare worker with PCR-confirmed SARS-CoV-2 infection or an uninfected control (not recorded which). The chain links TRBV25-1 to TRBJ2-7, with a weak D call TRBD1 (6 bases). Sequencing input: whole blood. The CDR3 region is CATSTGYSYEQYF. CDR3 nucleotides: TGTGCCACTTCGACAGGATACTCCTACGAGCAGTACTTC.